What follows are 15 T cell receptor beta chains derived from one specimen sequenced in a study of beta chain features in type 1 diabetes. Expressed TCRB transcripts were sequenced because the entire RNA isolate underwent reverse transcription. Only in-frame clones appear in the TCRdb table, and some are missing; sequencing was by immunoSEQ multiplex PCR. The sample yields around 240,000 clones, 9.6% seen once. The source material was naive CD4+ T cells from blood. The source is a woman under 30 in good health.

CDR3 sequence: CASRNTGTGHYGYTF. CDR3 DNA sequence: TGTGCCAGCAGAAACACCGGGACAGGACACTATGGCTACACCTTC. The rearrangement joins TRBV6-5 to TRBJ1-2, with 8 bases aligning to TRBD1. This CDR3 has 15 amino acids. V lost 6 bases to trimming and J lost 3 bases; unmatched junction nucleotides: 9. From germline, CDR1 is MNHEY and CDR2 SVGAGI.

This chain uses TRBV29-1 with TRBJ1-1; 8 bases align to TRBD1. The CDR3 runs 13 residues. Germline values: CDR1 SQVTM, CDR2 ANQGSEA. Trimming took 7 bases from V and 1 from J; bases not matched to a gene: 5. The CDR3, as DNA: TGCAGCGGCGAGACAGGGGCGAACACTGAAGCTTTCTTT. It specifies CSGETGANTEAFF.

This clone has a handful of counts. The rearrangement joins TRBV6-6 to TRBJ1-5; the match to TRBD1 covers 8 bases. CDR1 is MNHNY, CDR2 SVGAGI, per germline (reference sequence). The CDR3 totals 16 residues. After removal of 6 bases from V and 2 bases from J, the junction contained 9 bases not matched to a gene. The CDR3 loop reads CASSLPAGQGNQPQHF. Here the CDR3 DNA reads TGTGCCAGCAGCCTACCGGCGGGACAGGGCAATCAGCCCCAGCATTTT.

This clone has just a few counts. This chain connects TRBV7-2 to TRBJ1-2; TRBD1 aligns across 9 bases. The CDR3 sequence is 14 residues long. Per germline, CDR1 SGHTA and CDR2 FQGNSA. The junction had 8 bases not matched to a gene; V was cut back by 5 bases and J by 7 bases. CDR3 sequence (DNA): TGTGCCAGCAGCACCGGGACAGGGATGAGTGGCTACACCTTC. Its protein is CASSTGTGMSGYTF.

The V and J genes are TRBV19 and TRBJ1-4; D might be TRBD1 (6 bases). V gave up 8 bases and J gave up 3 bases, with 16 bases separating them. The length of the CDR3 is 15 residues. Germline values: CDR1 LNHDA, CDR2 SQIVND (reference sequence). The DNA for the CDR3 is TGTGCCAGTTCATCCCTCAGGGGCGCTAATGAAAAACTGTTTTTT. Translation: CASSSLRGANEKLFF.

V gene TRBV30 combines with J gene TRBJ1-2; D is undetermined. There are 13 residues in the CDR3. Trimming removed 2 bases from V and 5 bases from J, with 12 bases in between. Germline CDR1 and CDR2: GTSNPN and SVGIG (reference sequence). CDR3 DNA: TGTGCCTGGAGTCTAGGCAGGAGGTATGGCTACACCTTC. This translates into CAWSLGRRYGYTF.

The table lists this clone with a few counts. Here the CDR3 reads CASSFGDRDHYGYTF. The CDR3, as DNA: TGCGCCAGCAGCTTTGGAGACAGGGATCACTATGGCTACACCTTC. The chain employs TRBV5-1 and TRBJ1-2; 7 positions agree with TRBD1. The germline gives CDR1 SGHRS, CDR2 YFSETQ. Trimming took 2 bases from V and 3 from J; bases not matched to a gene: 7. CDR3 size: 15 residues. Using reference TRBV5-1 and TRBJ1-2 for the parts outside the CDR3, the full variable domain is KAGVTQTPRYLIKTRGQQVTLSCSPISGHRSVSWYQQTPGQGLQFLFEYFSETQRNKGNFPGRFSGRQFSNSRSEMNVSTLELGDSALYLCASSFGDRDHYGYTFGSGTRLTVV.

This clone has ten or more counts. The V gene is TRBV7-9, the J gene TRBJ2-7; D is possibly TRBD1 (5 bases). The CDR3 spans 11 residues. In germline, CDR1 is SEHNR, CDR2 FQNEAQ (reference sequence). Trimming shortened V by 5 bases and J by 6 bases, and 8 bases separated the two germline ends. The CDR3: CASSQGLEQYF. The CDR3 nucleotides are TGTGCCAGCAGCCAGGGCCTCGAGCAGTACTTC.

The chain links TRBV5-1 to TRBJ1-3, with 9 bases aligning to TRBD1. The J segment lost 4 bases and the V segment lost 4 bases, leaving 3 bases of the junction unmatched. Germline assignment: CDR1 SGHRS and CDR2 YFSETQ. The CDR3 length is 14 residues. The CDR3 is CASSRGQGGNTIYF. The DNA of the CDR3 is TGCGCCAGCAGCCGGGGACAGGGCGGAAACACCATATATTTT.

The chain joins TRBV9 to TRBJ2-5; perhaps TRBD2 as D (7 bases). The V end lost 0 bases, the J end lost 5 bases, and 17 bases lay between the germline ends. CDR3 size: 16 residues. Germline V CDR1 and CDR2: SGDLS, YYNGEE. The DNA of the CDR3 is TGTGCCAGCAGCGTAGGAGGGGGGGAGTTTTTCGAGACCCAGTACTTC. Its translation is CASSVGGGEFFETQYF.

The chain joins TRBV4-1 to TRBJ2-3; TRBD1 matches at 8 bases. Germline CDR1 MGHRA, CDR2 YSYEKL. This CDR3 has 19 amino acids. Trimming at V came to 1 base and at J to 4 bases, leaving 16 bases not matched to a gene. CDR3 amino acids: CASSQGPLRQGASADTQYF. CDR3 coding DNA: TGCGCCAGCAGCCAAGGTCCCCTGAGGCAGGGGGCTTCGGCAGATACGCAGTATTTT.

The CDR3 DNA reads TGCGCCAGCAGCTTCCTCATCGGGGGGCAAGAGACCCAGTACTTC. It yields the protein CASSFLIGGQETQYF. The chain links TRBV5-1 to TRBJ2-5; TRBD2 agrees at 7 bases. The CDR3 covers 15 residues. J was trimmed by 2 bases and V by 2 bases; bases with no gene match: 6. Germline V lookup: CDR1 SGHRS, CDR2 YFSETQ.

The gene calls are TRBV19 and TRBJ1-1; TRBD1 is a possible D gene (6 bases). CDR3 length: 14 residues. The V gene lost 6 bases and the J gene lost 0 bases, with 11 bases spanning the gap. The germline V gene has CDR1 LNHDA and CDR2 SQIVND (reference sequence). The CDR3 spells CASSRQAMNTEAFF. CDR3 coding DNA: TGTGCCAGTAGCCGACAGGCCATGAACACTGAAGCTTTCTTT.

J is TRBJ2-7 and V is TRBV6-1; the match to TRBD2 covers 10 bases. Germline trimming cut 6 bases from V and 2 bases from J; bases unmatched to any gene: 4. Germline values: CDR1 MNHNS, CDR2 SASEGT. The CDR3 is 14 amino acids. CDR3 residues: CASRPLAGPYEQYF. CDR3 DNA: TGTGCCAGCAGACCACTAGCGGGACCCTACGAGCAGTACTTC.

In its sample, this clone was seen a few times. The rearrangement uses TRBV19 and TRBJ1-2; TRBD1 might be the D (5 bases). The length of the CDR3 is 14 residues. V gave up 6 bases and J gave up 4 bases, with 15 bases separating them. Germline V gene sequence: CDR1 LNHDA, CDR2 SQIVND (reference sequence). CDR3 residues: CASRSQGYSYGYTF. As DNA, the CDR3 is TGTGCCAGTAGGTCTCAGGGTTACAGCTATGGCTACACCTTC.